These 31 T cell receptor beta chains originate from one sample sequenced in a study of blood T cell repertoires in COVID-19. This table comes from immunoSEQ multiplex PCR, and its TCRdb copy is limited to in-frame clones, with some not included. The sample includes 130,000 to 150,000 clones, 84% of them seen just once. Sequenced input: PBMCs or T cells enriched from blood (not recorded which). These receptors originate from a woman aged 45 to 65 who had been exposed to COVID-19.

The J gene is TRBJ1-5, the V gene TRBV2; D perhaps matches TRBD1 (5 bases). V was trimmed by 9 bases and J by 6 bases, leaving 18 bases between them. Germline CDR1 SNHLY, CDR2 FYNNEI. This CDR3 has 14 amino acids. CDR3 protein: CASRERGGVQPQHF. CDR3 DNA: TGTGCCAGTCGAGAGAGGGGCGGGGTTCAGCCCCAGCATTTT.

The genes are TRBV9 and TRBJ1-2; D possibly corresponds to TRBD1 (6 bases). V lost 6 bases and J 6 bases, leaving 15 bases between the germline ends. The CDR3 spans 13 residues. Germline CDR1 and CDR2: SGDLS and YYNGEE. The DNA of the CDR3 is TGTGCCAGCAAGTCCACGGCAGGGGATGGCTACACCTTC. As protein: CASKSTAGDGYTF.

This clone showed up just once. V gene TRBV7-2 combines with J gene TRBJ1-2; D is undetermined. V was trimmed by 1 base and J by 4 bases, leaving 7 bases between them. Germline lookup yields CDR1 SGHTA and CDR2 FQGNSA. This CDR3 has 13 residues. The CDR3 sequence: CASSLEHFYGYTF. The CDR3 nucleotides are TGTGCCAGCAGCTTAGAGCACTTCTATGGCTACACCTTC. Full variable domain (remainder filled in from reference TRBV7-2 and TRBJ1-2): GAGVSQSPSNKVTEKGKDVELRCDPISGHTALYWYRQSLGQGLEFLIYFQGNSAPDKSGLPSDRFSAERTGGSVSTLTIQRTQQEDSAVYLCASSLEHFYGYTFGSGTRLTVV.

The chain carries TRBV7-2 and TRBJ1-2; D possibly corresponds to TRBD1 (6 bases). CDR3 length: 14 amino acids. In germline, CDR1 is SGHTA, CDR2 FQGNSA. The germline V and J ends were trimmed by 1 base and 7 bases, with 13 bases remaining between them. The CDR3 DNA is TGTGCCAGCAGCTTAGAAACAGGGATTAGTGGCTACACCTTC. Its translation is CASSLETGISGYTF.

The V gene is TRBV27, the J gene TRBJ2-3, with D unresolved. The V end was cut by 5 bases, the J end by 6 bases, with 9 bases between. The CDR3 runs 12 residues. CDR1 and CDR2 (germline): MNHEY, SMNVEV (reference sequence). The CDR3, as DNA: TGTGCCAGCAGTCCCGGCAGGGATACGCAGTATTTT. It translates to CASSPGRDTQYF.

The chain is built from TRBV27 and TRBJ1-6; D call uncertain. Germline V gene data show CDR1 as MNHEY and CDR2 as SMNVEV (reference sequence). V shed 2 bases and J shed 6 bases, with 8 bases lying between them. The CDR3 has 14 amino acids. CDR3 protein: CASSLDRGNSPLHF. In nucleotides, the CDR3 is TGTGCCAGCAGTTTAGATCGGGGTAATTCACCCCTCCACTTT.

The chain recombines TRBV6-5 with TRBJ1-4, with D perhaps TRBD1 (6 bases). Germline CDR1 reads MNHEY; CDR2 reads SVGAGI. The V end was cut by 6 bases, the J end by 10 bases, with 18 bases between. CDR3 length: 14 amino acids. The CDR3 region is CASRQRQVGGKLFF. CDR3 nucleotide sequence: TGTGCCAGCAGACAACGACAGGTCGGCGGAAAACTGTTTTTT.

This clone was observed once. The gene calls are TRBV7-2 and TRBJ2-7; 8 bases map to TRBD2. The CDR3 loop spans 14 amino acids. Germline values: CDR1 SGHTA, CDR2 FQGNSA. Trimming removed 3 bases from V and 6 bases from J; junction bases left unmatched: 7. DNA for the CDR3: TGTGCCAGCAGCTTGGGACTAGTCGGTTCCGAGCAGTACTTC. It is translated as CASSLGLVGSEQYF.

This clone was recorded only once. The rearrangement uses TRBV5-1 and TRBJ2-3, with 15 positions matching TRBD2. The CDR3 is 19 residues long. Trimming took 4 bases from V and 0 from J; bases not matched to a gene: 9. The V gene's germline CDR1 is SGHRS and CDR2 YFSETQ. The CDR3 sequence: CASSPGLAGGLASTDTQYF. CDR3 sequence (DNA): TGCGCCAGCAGCCCGGGACTAGCGGGGGGATTAGCTAGCACAGATACGCAGTATTTT.

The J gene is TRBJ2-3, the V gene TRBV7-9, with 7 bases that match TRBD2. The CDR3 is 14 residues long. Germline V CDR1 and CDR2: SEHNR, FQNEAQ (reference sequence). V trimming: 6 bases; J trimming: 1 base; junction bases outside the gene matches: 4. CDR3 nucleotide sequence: TGTGCCAGCAGTCGGAGCGGGGGCACAGATACGCAGTATTTT. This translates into CASSRSGGTDTQYF.

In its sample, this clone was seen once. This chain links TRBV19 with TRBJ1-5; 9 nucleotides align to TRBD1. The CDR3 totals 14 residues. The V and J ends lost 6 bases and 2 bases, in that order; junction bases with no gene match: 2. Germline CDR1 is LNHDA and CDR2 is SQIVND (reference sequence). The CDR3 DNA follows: TGTGCCAGTAGACAGGGGGCGCGCAATCAGCCCCAGCATTTT. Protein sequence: CASRQGARNQPQHF.

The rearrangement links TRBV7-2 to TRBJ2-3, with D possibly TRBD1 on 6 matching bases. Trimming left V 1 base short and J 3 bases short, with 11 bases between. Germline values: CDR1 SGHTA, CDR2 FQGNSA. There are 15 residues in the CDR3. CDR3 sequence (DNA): TGTGCCAGCAGCTTAGGAGGGGGTCGGACAGATACGCAGTATTTT. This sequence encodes CASSLGGGRTDTQYF.

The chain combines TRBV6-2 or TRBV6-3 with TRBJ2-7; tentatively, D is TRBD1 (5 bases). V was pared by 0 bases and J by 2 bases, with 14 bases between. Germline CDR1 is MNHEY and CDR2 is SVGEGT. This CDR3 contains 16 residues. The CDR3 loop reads CASSYSVRANTYEQYF. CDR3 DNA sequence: TGTGCCAGCAGTTACTCGGTCAGGGCCAACACCTACGAGCAGTACTTC.

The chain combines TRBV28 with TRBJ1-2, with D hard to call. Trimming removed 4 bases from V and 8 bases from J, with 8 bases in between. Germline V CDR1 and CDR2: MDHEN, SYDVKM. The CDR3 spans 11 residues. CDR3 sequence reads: CASSWAGGYTF. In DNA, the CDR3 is TGTGCCAGCAGTTGGGCAGGCGGCTACACCTTC.

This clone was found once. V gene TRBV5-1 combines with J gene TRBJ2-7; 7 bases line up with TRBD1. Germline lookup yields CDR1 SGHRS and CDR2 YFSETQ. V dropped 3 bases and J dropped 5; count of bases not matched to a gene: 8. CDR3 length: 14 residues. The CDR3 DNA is TGCGCCAGCAGCTCCTCTACAGGGGCACACGAGCAGTACTTC. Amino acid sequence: CASSSSTGAHEQYF.

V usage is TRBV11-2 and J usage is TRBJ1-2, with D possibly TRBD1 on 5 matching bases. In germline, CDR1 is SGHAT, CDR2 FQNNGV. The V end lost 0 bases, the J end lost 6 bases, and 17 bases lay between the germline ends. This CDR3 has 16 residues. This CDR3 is CASSLDPQGFVHGYTF. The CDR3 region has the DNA TGTGCCAGCAGCTTAGATCCCCAGGGTTTTGTACATGGCTACACCTTC.

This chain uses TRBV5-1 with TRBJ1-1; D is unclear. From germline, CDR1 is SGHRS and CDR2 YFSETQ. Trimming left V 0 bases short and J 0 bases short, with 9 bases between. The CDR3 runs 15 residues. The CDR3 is CASSLDGRMNTEAFF. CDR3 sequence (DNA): TGCGCCAGCAGCTTGGATGGCAGGATGAACACTGAAGCTTTCTTT.

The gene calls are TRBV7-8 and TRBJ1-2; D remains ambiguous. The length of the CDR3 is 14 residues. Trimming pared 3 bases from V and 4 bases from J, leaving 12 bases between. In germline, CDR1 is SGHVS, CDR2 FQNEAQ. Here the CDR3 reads CASSLGGRSYGYTF. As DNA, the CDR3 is TGTGCCAGCAGCTTGGGCGGGAGATCCTATGGCTACACCTTC. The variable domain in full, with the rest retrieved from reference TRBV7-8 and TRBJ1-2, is GAGVSQSPRYKVAKRGQDVALRCDPISGHVSLFWYQQALGQGPEFLTYFQNEAQLDKSGLPSDRFFAERPEGSVSTLKIQRTQQEDSAVYLCASSLGGRSYGYTFGSGTRLTVV.

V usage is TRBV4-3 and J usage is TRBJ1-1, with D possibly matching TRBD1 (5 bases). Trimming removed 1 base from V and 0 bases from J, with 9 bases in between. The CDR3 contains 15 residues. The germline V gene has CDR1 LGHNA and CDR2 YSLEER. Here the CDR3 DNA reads TGCGCCAGCAGCCAAGTCCACAGGTTGAACACTGAAGCTTTCTTT. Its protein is CASSQVHRLNTEAFF.

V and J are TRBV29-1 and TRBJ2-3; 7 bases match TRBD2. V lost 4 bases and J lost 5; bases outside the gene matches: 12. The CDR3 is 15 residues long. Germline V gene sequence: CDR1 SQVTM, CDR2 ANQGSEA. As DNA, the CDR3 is TGCAGCGTTGCCGGGACTATCAGGAACAAAGATACGCAGTATTTT. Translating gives CSVAGTIRNKDTQYF.

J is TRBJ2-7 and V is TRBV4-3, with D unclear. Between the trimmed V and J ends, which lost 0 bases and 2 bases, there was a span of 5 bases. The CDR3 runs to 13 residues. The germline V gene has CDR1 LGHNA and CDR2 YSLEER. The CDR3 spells CASSQDFTYEQYF. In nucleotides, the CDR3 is TGCGCCAGCAGCCAAGATTTTACCTACGAGCAGTACTTC.

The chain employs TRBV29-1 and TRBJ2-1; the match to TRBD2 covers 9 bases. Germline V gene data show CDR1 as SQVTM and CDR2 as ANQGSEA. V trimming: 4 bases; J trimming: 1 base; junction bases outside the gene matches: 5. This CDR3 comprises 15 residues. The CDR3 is CSVGVSGSSYNEQFF. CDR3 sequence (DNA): TGCAGCGTTGGGGTTAGCGGGAGTTCCTACAATGAGCAGTTCTTC.

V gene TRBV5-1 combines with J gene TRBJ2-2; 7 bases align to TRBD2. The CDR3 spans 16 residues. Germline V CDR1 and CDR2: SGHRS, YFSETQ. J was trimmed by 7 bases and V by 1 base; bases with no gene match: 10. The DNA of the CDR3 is TGCGCCAGCAGCTTGAGTGTGGGAGGGCCCGACGGGGAGCTGTTTTTT. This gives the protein CASSLSVGGPDGELFF.

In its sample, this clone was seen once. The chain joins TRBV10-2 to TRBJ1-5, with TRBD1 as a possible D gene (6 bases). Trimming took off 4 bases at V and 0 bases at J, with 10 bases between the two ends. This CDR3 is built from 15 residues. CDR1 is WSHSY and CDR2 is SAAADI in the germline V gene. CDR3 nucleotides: TGCGCCAGCAGTGTGGGGGCCTATAGCAATCAGCCCCAGCATTTT. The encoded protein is CASSVGAYSNQPQHF.

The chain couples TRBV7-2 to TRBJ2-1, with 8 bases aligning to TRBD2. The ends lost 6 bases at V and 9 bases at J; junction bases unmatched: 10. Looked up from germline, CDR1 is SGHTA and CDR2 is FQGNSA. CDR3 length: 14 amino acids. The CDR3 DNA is TGTGCCAGCAGGCTCCCCCTCAGCGGGGGTGAGCAGTTCTTC. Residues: CASRLPLSGGEQFF.

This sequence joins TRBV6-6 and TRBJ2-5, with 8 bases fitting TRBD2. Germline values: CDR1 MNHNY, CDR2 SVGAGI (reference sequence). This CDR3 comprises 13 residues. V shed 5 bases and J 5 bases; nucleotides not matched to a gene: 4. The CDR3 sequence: CASSTRLAETQYF. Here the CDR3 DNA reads TGTGCCAGCAGTACCAGACTAGCGGAGACCCAGTACTTC.

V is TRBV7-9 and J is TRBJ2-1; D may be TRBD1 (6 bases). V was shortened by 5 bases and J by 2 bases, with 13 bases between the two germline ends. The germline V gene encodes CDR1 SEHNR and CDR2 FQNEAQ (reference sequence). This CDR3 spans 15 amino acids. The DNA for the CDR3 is TGTGCCAGCAGCCCTACAGGGTCCCCCTACAATGAGCAGTTCTTC. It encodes CASSPTGSPYNEQFF.

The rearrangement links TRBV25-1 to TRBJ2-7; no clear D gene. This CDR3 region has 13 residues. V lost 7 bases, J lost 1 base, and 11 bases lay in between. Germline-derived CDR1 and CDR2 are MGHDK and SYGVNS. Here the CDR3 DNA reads TGTGCCAGCATGGTTGCAGGATCCTACGAGCAGTACTTC. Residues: CASMVAGSYEQYF.

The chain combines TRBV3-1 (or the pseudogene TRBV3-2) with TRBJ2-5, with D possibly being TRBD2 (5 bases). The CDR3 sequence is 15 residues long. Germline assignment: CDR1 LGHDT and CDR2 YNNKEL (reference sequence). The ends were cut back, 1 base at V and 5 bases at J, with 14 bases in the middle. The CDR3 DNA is TGTGCCAGCAGCCAAGGGTCCTCCCCGGGGGAGACCCAGTACTTC. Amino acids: CASSQGSSPGETQYF.

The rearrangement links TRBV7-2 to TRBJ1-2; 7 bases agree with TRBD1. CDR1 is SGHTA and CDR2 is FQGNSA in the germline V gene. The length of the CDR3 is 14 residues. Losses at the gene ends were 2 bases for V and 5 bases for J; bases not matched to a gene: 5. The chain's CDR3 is CASSLRDSGYGYTF. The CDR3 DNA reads TGTGCCAGCAGCTTACGGGACAGCGGATATGGCTACACCTTC.

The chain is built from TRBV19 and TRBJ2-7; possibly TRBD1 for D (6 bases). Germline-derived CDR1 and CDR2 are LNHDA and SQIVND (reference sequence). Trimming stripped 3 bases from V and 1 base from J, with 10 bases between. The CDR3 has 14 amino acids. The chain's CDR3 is CASSILGASYEQYF. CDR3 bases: TGTGCCAGTAGTATTTTGGGGGCATCCTACGAGCAGTACTTC.